This TCR beta chain is from a study of T cells after yellow fever vaccination. TCRdb reanalysed the 5' RACE reads using MiXCR and keeps one entry per CDR3 protein. The repertoire has some 320,000 distinct CDR3 sequences, approximately 9% of them found once; the top ten carry approximately 19%. This sample comprised PBMCs, obtained on the day of the first yellow fever vaccination. The receptor's source is a young man who received the YFV17D yellow fever vaccine.

The CDR3 DNA reads as TGCGCCAGCAGCCAAGCTTGGGGATCGGCCTCTGGAAACACCATATATTTT. Its translation is CASSQAWGSASGNTIYF. V usage is TRBV4-3 and J usage is TRBJ1-3; D call uncertain. This CDR3 spans 17 amino acids. Trimming shortened V by 1 base and J by 0 bases, and 13 bases separated the two germline ends. Germline lookup yields CDR1 LGHNA and CDR2 YSLEER.